By sample fraction, the clone carrying this T cell receptor beta chain is medium-sized. Genes here carry mouse names. The read finishes 1 residue shy of the CDR3 end, and the germline J gene is used to complete it. The sample is drawn from a study of tissue T cells after allogeneic stem cell transplantation. Noted time point: mouse harvest day 7 after allogeneic transplant. The graft held 10^6 splenic CD5+ T cells and 10^7 T-cell-depleted bone marrow cells. This mouse GVHD model was MHC-mismatched B6 to BALB/c, profiled day 7 or 14. Method: immunoSEQ multiplex PCR; TCRdb's copy keeps in-frame clones and lacks some. This sample has thousands of clones, with around 60% found just once. This CDR3 comprises 15 residues. The germline gives CDR1 GKSSPN, CDR2 SITVG. The J segment lost 1 base and the V segment lost 1 base, leaving 3 bases of the junction unmatched.

The origin of this receptor is a female BALB/c mouse given C57BL/6 T cells with graft-versus-host disease after an allogeneic hematopoietic cell transplant. Specimen: spleen. The chain is built from TRBV31 and TRBJ2-1, with 8 bases fitting TRBD1. The chain's CDR3 is CAWSRQGANYAEQFF. The covered CDR3 bases are TGTGCCTGGAGTCGGCAGGGGGCCAACTATGCTGAGCAGTTC.